Below, one T cell receptor beta chain is given with its context. Its antigen remains unidentified. The germline gives CDR1 MDHEN, CDR2 SYDVKM. The ends were cut back, 5 bases at V and 12 bases at J, with 17 bases in the middle. This CDR3 is 13 amino acids long. The sample originates from a study of CD8+ T cells in alopecia areata. As for the study in general: Administration of oral tofacitinib to treated patients was at 5 to 10 mg twice daily. Treatment with tofacitinib (6 to 18 months) was followed by 6 months off drug. Overall study findings and caveats: Compared with normal scalp, lesional scalp had higher clonality and more expanded CD8+ clones.

The investigators collected lesional scalp punch biopsies and peripheral blood from alopecia areata patients. Investigators isolated RNA and reverse transcribed it into cDNA to act as the sequencing template. Assay: immunoSEQ multiplex PCR; the TCRdb copy retains only in-frame clones and omits some. Here the sample spans about 180,000 clones, 59% being singletons. The chain joins TRBV28 to TRBJ2-1; D remains ambiguous. This TCR came from a human donor with alopecia areata. The sequenced sample was CD4+ T cells sorted from blood, obtained at week 0. CDR3 loop: CASSDPILVGQFF. CDR3 DNA sequence: TGTGCCAGCAGTGACCCGATACTGGTCGGGCAGTTCTTC. Full variable domain (missing parts from reference TRBV28 and TRBJ2-1): DVKVTQSSRYLVKRTGEKVFLECVQDMDHENMFWYRQDPGLGLRLIYFSYDVKMKEKGDIPEGYSVSREKKERFSLILESASTNQTSMYLCASSDPILVGQFFGPGTRLTVL.